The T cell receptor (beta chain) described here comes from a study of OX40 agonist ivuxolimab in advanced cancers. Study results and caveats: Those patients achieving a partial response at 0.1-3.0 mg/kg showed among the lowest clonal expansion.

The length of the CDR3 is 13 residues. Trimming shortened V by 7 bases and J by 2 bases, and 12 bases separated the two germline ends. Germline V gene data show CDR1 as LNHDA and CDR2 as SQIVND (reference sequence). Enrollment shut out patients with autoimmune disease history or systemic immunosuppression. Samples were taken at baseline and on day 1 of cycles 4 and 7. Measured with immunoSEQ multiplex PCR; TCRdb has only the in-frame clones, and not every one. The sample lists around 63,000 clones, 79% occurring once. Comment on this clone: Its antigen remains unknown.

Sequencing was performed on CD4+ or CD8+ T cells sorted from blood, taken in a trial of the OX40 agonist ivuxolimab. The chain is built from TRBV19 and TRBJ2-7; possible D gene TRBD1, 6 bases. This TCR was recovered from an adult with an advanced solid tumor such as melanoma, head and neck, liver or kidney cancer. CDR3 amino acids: CASTAGDAYEQYF. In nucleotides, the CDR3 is TGTGCCAGTACTGCAGGGGACGCCTACGAGCAGTACTTC.